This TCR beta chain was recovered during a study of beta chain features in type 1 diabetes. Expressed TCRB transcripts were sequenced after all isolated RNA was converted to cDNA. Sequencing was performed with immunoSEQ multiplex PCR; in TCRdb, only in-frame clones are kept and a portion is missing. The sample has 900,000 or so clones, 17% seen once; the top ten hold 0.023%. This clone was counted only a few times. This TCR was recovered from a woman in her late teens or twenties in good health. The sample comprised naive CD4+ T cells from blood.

The CDR3 nucleotides read TGTGCCAGCAGTGAACTACTAGCGGGAGCTTCGGGGGAGCTGTTTTTT. This translates into CASSELLAGASGELFF. The chain carries TRBV2 and TRBJ2-2, with 11 positions matching TRBD2. The CDR3 loop spans 16 amino acids. J was trimmed by 8 bases and V by 2 bases; bases with no gene match: 7. Germline V gene lookup returns CDR1 SNHLY and CDR2 FYNNEI. Full variable domain (remainder filled in from reference TRBV2 and TRBJ2-2): EPEVTQTPSHQVTQMGQEVILRCVPISNHLYFYWYRQILGQKVEFLVSFYNNEISEKSEIFDDQFSVERPDGSNFTLKIRSTKLEDSAMYFCASSELLAGASGELFFGEGSRLTVL.